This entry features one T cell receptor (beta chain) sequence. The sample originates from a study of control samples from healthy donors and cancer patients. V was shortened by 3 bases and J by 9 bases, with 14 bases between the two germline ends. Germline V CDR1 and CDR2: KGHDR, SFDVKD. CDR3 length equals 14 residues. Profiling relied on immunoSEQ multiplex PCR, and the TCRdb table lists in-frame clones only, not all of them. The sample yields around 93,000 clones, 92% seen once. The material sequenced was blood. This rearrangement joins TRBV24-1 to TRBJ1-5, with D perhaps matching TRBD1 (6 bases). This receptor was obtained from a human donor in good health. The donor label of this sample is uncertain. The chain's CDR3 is CATSDRGAGWPQHF. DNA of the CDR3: TGTGCCACCAGTGATAGGGGGGCCGGTTGGCCCCAGCATTTT.